This TCR beta chain was retrieved from a study of blood T cells in healthy people across ages. The germline gives CDR1 SGHVS, CDR2 FNYEAQ. The V and J ends lost 3 bases and 7 bases, in that order; junction bases with no gene match: 6. The CDR3 sequence is 14 residues long. In its sample, this clonotype was seen a few times. Alongside a J-beta primer mix, a sample-barcoded 5' primer served in a second PCR lasting about 7 to 11 cycles. One entry per CDR3 protein, called by TCRdb with MiXCR from the 5' RACE reads. Of about 800,000 distinct CDR3 sequences listed, 58% are singletons. RNA extraction gave at least 6 micrograms of total RNA per sample.

This rearrangement joins TRBV7-6 to TRBJ2-7; 10 nucleotides agree with TRBD1. This TCR was recovered from a man younger than 45 in good health. Sequenced input: blood. As DNA, the CDR3 is TGTGCCAGCAGCTTGGGGACAGGGGCTAGGGAGCAGTACTTC. This translates into CASSLGTGAREQYF.